This T cell receptor (beta chain) was sequenced for a study of STAT5B mutations in CD4+ large granular lymphocyte leukemia. The CDR3 contains 14 residues. V was cut by 4 bases and J by 0 bases, with 8 bases left in between. Looked up from germline, CDR1 is SGHTS and CDR2 is YDEGEE. Comments on this clone: Its target is not known.

General study results and limits: Main leukemic clonotypes were patient-specific, but roughly 25% appeared at low frequency elsewhere. Patient CD4-sorted repertoires stayed more clonal than healthy ones after leukemic-clone removal. Compared with healthy controls (2/35), patient top clones favored TRBV06 (8/27).

Sequencing was at survey level. The repertoire was sequenced with immunoSEQ multiplex PCR; TCRdb's copy has only in-frame clones and lacks some. The data hold roughly 30,000 clones, with around 67% observed a single time. Sequenced input: CD4+ T cells from blood buffy coats. The rearrangement joins TRBV5-8 to TRBJ1-3; D gene unclear. The clonotype originates from a human donor in good health. CDR3 residues: CASSLTSSGNTIYF. The CDR3 DNA reads as TGTGCCAGCAGCCTCACTAGCTCTGGAAACACCATATATTTT. Based on the CDR3 plus reference TRBV5-8 and TRBJ1-3, the full variable domain is EAGVTQSPTHLIKTRGQQATLRCSPISGHTSVYWYQQALGLGLQFLLWYDEGEERNRGNFPPRFSGRQFPNYSSELNVNALELEDSALYLCASSLTSSGNTIYFGEGSWLTVV.